This T cell receptor beta chain came from a study of shared clonotypes between healthy human individuals. Background on the study: The composition of the donors was a couple of women and a few men aged 18 to 49.

Across several immunoSEQ plates, the genomic DNA of each subset was split evenly. Clones were read by immunoSEQ multiplex PCR, and TCRdb kept only the in-frame ones, dropping some. The data contain some 580,000 clones, nearly 98% of them seen just once; the ten biggest clones take up approximately 0.3%. Trimming left V 4 bases short and J 5 bases short, with 16 bases between. Germline values: CDR1 SGHRS, CDR2 YFSETQ. This CDR3 has 15 residues. Selected positively for CCR7 and CD45RO-negative, naive CD8 cells excluded terminally differentiated effector memory CD45RA+ cells. The receptor comes from a man in his thirties or forties in good health. V gene TRBV5-1 combines with J gene TRBJ2-1; no reliable D call. The specimen was naive CD8+ T cells sorted from blood. CDR3 nucleotides: TGCGCCAGCAGCCCAACGCCTAACGTAGACAATGAGCAGTTCTTC. Amino acids: CASSPTPNVDNEQFF.